The clone carrying this T cell receptor beta chain was observed many times. The antigen is unknown. Every patient was untreated before thyroid surgery. In the original workflow: Clinicopathological groups of papillary thyroid cancer showed CDR3 differences that were used to build a distant-metastasis classifier. TCRdb re-clonotyped the PCR reads through MiXCR. The V and J calls were determined by TCRdb, not by the authors. This table has around 15,000 clones, 20% to 25% appearing once. This entry belongs to a study of metastatic and nonmetastatic thyroid tumors. The wider study: Thyroid patients, malignant and benign, had repertoires compared across blood and tumor or nodule tissue.

CDR1 GTSNPN and CDR2 SVGIG come from the germline V gene (reference sequence). The CDR3 is made up of 13 amino acids. The study's findings and limits: According to reports, the diversity of TCR beta was significantly higher in malignant thyroid tumors than in benign nodules, and this held in both blood and tumor samples.

Sequencing was carried out using tumor tissue. The receptor was derived from a male donor with papillary thyroid cancer or a benign thyroid nodule (not recorded which). Some clones in this sample may be carry-over from other donors' samples. The J gene is TRBJ2-5, the V gene TRBV30, with 8 bases fitting TRBD2. CDR3 in amino acids: CVSPGLGGETQYF. The CDR3 DNA is TGTGTCTCCCCGGGACTAGGGGGTGAGACCCAGTACTTC. Combining the CDR3 with reference TRBV30 and TRBJ2-5 gives the whole variable domain SQTIHQWPATLVQPVGSPLSLECTVEGTSNPNLYWYRQAAGRGLQLLFYSVGIGQISSEVPQNLSASRPQDRQFILSSKKLLLSDSGFYLCVSPGLGGETQYFGPGTRLLVL.